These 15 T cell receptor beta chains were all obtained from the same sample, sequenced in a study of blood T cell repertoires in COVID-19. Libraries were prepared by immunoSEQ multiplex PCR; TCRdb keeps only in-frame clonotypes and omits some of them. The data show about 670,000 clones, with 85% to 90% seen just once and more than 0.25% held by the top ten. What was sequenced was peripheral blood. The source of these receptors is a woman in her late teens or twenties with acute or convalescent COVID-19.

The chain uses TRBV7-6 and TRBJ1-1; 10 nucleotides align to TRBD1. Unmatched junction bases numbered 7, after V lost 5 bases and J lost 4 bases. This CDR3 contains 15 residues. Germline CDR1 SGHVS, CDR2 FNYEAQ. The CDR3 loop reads CASSPQDRGGTEAFF. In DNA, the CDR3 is TGTGCCAGCAGCCCCCAGGACAGGGGGGGCACTGAAGCTTTCTTT.

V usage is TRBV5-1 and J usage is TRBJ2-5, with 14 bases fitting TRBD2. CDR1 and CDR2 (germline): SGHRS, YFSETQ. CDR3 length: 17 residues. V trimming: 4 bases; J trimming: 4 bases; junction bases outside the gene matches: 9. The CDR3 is CASSPGLAGVFGETQYF. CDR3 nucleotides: TGCGCCAGCAGCCCGGGACTAGCGGGGGTGTTCGGAGAGACCCAGTACTTC.

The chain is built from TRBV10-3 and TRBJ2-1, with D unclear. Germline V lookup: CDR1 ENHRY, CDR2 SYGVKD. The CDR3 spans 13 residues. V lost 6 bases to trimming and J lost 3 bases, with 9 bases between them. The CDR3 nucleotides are TGTGCCATCAGCCTCTCAGGCTACAATGAGCAGTTCTTC. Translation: CAISLSGYNEQFF.

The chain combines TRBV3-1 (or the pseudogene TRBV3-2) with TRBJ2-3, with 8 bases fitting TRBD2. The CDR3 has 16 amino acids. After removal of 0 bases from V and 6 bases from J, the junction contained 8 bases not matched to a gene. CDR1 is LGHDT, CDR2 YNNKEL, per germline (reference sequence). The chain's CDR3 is CASSQDIGGGGDTQYF. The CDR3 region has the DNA TGTGCCAGCAGCCAAGACATCGGGGGGGGCGGGGATACGCAGTATTTT.

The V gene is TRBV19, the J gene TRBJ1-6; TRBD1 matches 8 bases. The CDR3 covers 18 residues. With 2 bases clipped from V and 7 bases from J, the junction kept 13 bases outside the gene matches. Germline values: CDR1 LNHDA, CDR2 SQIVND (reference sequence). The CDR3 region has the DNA TGTGCCAGTAGTATACTGGGACAGGTCCATTTAGAGAATTCACCCCTCCACTTT. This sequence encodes CASSILGQVHLENSPLHF.

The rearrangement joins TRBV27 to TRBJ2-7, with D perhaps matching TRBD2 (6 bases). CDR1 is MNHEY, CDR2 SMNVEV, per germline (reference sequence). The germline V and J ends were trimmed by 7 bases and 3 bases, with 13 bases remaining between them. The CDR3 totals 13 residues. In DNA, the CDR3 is TGTGCCAGCATGGGACTGGCGGACTACGAGCAGTACTTC. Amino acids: CASMGLADYEQYF.

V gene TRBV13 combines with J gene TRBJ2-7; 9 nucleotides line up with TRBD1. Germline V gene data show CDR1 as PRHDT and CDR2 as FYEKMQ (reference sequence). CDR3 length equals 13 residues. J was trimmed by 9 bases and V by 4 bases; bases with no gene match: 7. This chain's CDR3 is CASSSGQGPPQYF. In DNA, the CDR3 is TGTGCCAGCAGCTCGGGACAGGGACCCCCGCAGTACTTC.

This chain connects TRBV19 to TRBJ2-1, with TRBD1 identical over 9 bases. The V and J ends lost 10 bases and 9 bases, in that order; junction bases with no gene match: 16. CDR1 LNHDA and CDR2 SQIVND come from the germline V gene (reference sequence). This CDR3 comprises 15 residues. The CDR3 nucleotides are TGTGCCACCGAATTACCGGGACAGGGAATTAGTGAGCAGTTCTTC. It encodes CATELPGQGISEQFF.

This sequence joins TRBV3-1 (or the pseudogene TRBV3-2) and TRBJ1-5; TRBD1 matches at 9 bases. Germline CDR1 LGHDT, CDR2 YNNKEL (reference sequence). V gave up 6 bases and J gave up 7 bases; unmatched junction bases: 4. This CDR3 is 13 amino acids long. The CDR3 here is CASSGTGNQPQHF. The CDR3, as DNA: TGTGCCAGCAGTGGGACAGGGAACCAGCCCCAGCATTTT.

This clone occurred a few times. CDR3 loop: CASSHTDEAFF. CDR3 nucleotides: TGTGCCAGTAGTCATACAGATGAAGCTTTCTTT. V gene TRBV19 combines with J gene TRBJ1-1; D remains ambiguous. Trimming took 5 bases from V and 7 from J, leaving 8 bases between them. The V gene's germline CDR1 is LNHDA and CDR2 SQIVND (reference sequence). CDR3 length equals 11 residues.

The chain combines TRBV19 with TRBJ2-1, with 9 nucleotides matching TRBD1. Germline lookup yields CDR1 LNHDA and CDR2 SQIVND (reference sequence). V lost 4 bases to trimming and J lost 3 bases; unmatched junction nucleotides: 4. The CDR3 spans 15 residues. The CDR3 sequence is CASSTTGGNYNEQFF. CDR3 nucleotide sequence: TGTGCCAGTAGTACGACAGGGGGTAACTACAATGAGCAGTTCTTC.

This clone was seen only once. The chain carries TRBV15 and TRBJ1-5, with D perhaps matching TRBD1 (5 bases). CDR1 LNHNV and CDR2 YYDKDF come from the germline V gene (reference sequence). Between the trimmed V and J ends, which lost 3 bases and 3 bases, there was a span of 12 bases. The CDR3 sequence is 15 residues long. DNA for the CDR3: TGTGCCACCAGCAGCAAGACAGCCTCCAATCAGCCCCAGCATTTT. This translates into CATSSKTASNQPQHF.

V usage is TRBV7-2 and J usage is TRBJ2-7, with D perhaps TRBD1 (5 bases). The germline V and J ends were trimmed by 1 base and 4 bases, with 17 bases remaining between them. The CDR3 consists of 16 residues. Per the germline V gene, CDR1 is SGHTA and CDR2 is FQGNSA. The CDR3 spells CASSLVRTSLGYEQYF. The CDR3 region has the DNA TGTGCCAGCAGCTTAGTCCGGACATCCCTCGGGTACGAGCAGTACTTC.

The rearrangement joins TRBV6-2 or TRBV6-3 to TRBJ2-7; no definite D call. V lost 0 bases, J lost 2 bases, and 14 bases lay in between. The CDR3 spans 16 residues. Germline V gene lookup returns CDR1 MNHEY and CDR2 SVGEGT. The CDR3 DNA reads TGTGCCAGCAGTTACTCGAATCAGGTCCACCCCTACGAGCAGTACTTC. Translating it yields CASSYSNQVHPYEQYF.

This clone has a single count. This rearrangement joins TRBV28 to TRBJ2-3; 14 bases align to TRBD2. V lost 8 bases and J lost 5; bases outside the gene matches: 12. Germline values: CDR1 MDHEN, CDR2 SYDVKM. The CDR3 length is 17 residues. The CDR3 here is CASLGTSGGPTGDTQYF. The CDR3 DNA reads TGTGCCAGCCTTGGGACTAGCGGGGGCCCAACCGGAGATACGCAGTATTTT.